Sequencing of this T cell receptor (beta chain) was carried out in a study of tumor T cells in aggressive B-cell lymphoma. Sequencing was performed with immunoSEQ multiplex PCR; in TCRdb, only in-frame clones are kept and a portion is missing. Of 1,500 to 2,000 clones in the sample, approximately 80% are singletons; the top ten hold roughly a tenth. Points on this clone: One end of the junction fails to match germline, which may point to a read error.

The V gene's germline CDR1 is SSHAT and CDR2 FNYEAQ (reference sequence). This CDR3 is 14 amino acids long. The chain employs TRBV7-7 and TRBJ2-7; TRBD2 matches at 9 bases. The receptor's source is an adult with diffuse large B cell lymphoma. The sequencing input was tumor tissue. CDR3 bases: TGTGCTAGCAGCCCCATTAGCGGGAGCTACGAGCAGTACTTC. The encoded protein is CASSPISGSYEQYF.